At least ten counts were recorded for the clone carrying this T cell receptor beta chain. No antigen is known for it. To make TCR beta libraries, researchers used iRepertoire HTBI primers and Arm-PCR of CDR3 regions. One entry per CDR3 protein, called by TCRdb with MiXCR from the multiplex PCR reads. The table lists 300,000 to 400,000 distinct CDR3 sequences, 20% of them singletons. The sample belongs to a study of regulatory T cells in long-lasting Graves disease. General study findings and limits: Those with persistent disease had in common more public clonotypes (about 2,500) than new patients (approximately 890).

Time point in this sample: persistent/refractory GD, antithyroid drugs over 5 years with positive TRAb. RNA extracted from PBMCs served as the sequencing template. The V gene's germline CDR1 is DFQATT and CDR2 SNEGSKA (reference sequence). J was trimmed by 2 bases and V by 1 base; bases with no gene match: 12. There are 17 residues in the CDR3. The receptor was derived from a female donor with Graves disease. The sample consisted of peripheral blood mononuclear cells (PBMCs), taken when the disease was refractory, from a patient treated with antithyroid drugs. The rearrangement links TRBV20-1 to TRBJ2-7, with 9 bases fitting TRBD2. In DNA, the CDR3 is TGCAGTGCTAGAGTAAGGCCGCTAGCGGGATTAACCTACGAGCAGTACTTC. This codes for CSARVRPLAGLTYEQYF.